One T cell receptor beta chain is described in this entry. Its antigen is still unknown. This sample was included in a study of human thymus T cells. CDR1 is SGHDT, CDR2 YYEEEE, per germline. The CDR3 has 16 residues. V gave up 0 bases and J gave up 0 bases; unmatched junction bases: 4. Thymus tissue for the work was resected from patients undergoing corrective heart surgery. Corrective surgery for congenital heart defects was being performed on the healthy Finnish infants who served as donors. TCRdb's copy holds only in-frame clones and misses some; the assay was immunoSEQ multiplex PCR. The table includes some 130,000 clones, about 93% detected once. Study results and caveats: Related studies noted strongly shared thymic repertoires across unrelated people. Thymic and blood repertoires seemed to favor certain V and J genes.

Source material: thymus tissue. The source is a boy under two years old with a congenital heart defect but otherwise immunologically healthy. The V gene is TRBV5-6, the J gene TRBJ2-3; 7 nucleotides match TRBD1. The CDR3 loop reads CASSLGTGVSTDTQYF. In DNA form, the CDR3 reads TGTGCCAGCAGCTTGGGAACAGGGGTCAGCACAGATACGCAGTATTTT.